This is a list of T cell receptor beta chains from one sample in a study of breast tumors, draining lymph nodes, adjacent tissues. TCRdb reprocessed the multiplex PCR reads with MiXCR, giving one entry per CDR3 protein. The data show about 120,000 distinct CDR3 sequences, with just under 20% seen just once and about 3.7% held by the top ten. The sample was axillary lymph node tissue. These receptor sequences come from a female donor with breast cancer. Some clones in this sample may be carry-over from other donors' samples. Both conserved end residues are part of each CDR3. Each record gives: V gene, D gene, clone size, J gene, CDR3 protein, CDR3 DNA. D genes are given only for firm matches. Not all rows give a size; the values are once, few, many and, for expanded clones, a class.

v_gene: TRBV7-9
d_gene: NA
abundance: many
j_gene: TRBJ2-2
CDR3aa: CASSSWNRNTGELFF
CDR3nt: TGTGCCAGCAGCTCCTGGAACAGGAACACCGGGGAGCTGTTTTTT

v_gene: TRBV5-4
d_gene: NA
abundance: NA
j_gene: TRBJ2-3
CDR3aa: CASSRDSDTDTQYF
CDR3nt: TGTGCCAGCAGCCGGGACTCCGACACAGATACGCAGTATTTT

v_gene: TRBV20-1
d_gene: TRBD2
abundance: many
j_gene: TRBJ2-2
CDR3aa: CSAQLAGENTGELFF
CDR3nt: TGCAGTGCGCAACTAGCGGGAGAGAACACCGGGGAGCTGTTTTTT

v_gene: TRBV5-1
d_gene: NA
abundance: many
j_gene: TRBJ1-4
CDR3aa: CASSFTGQEEKLFF
CDR3nt: TGCGCCAGCAGTTTCACCGGGCAAGAAGAAAAACTGTTTTTT

v_gene: TRBV7-7
d_gene: TRBD2
abundance: many
j_gene: TRBJ2-3
CDR3aa: CASSMTSGDTQYF
CDR3nt: TGTGCTAGCAGCATGACTAGCGGGGATACGCAGTATTTT

v_gene: TRBV11-2
d_gene: NA
abundance: NA
j_gene: TRBJ2-6
CDR3aa: CASSQRTGANVLTF
CDR3nt: TGTGCCAGCAGTCAGCGGACTGGGGCCAACGTCCTGACTTTC

v_gene: TRBV2
d_gene: TRBD1
abundance: NA
j_gene: TRBJ2-3
CDR3aa: CASSEQGARLAGRGDTQYF
CDR3nt: TGTGCCAGCAGTGAACAGGGGGCGCGGCTCGCGGGAAGGGGAGATACGCAGTATTTT

v_gene: TRBV29-1
d_gene: NA
abundance: many
j_gene: TRBJ2-1
CDR3aa: CSVLRPSYNEQFF
CDR3nt: TGCAGCGTTTTACGGCCATCCTACAATGAGCAGTTCTTC

v_gene: TRBV5-5
d_gene: TRBD1
abundance: many
j_gene: TRBJ1-2
CDR3aa: CASSLTGEKGYTF
CDR3nt: TGTGCCAGCAGCTTGACAGGGGAGAAGGGCTACACCTTC

v_gene: TRBV6-5
d_gene: TRBD1
abundance: many
j_gene: TRBJ2-2
CDR3aa: CASSILRDRVGGELFF
CDR3nt: TGTGCCAGCAGTATCCTCCGGGACAGGGTAGGTGGGGAGCTGTTTTTT

v_gene: TRBV3-1
d_gene: TRBD2
abundance: few
j_gene: TRBJ2-2
CDR3aa: CASSPSGGRELFF
CDR3nt: TGTGCCAGCAGCCCTAGCGGAGGGAGGGAGCTGTTTTTT

v_gene: TRBV28
d_gene: NA
abundance: NA
j_gene: TRBJ2-7
CDR3aa: CASSSEGAGNFYEQYF
CDR3nt: TGTGCCAGCAGTAGCGAGGGGGCGGGAAACTTCTACGAGCAGTACTTC

v_gene: TRBV7-3
d_gene: NA
abundance: NA
j_gene: TRBJ2-2
CDR3aa: CASSLLGGNTGELFF
CDR3nt: TGTGCCAGCAGCTTACTCGGGGGAAACACCGGGGAGCTGTTTTTT

v_gene: TRBV6-1
d_gene: TRBD1
abundance: NA
j_gene: TRBJ2-2
CDR3aa: CASGGAKVVPGQAFGELFF
CDR3nt: TGTGCCAGCGGTGGAGCCAAAGTGGTCCCGGGACAGGCCTTCGGGGAGCTGTTTTTT

v_gene: TRBV7-2
d_gene: NA
abundance: few
j_gene: TRBJ2-1
CDR3aa: CASSLVWGGGHNEQFF
CDR3nt: TGTGCCAGCAGCTTAGTTTGGGGGGGGGGGCACAATGAGCAGTTCTTC

v_gene: TRBV18
d_gene: NA
abundance: NA
j_gene: TRBJ1-2
CDR3aa: CASSLLGDISNYGYTF
CDR3nt: TGTGCCAGCTCACTTCTTGGGGACATTTCTAACTATGGCTACACCTTC

v_gene: TRBV4-1
d_gene: TRBD1
abundance: NA
j_gene: TRBJ1-6
CDR3aa: CASSQGGQDNSPLHF
CDR3nt: TGCGCCAGCAGCCAAGGGGGACAGGACAATTCACCCCTCCACTTT

v_gene: TRBV2
d_gene: NA
abundance: many
j_gene: TRBJ2-7
CDR3aa: CASRGLYISYEQYF
CDR3nt: TGTGCCAGCAGGGGGCTGTACATCTCCTACGAGCAGTACTTC

v_gene: TRBV30
d_gene: TRBD1
abundance: few
j_gene: TRBJ2-2
CDR3aa: CAVGPGGLNTGELFF
CDR3nt: TGTGCCGTAGGGCCAGGGGGCCTGAACACCGGGGAGCTGTTTTTT

v_gene: TRBV5-1
d_gene: NA
abundance: many
j_gene: TRBJ2-5
CDR3aa: CASSLAGIRGQETQYF
CDR3nt: TGCGCCAGCAGCTTAGCCGGGATTAGGGGGCAAGAGACCCAGTACTTC

v_gene: TRBV14
d_gene: NA
abundance: many
j_gene: TRBJ1-6
CDR3aa: CASSYGHRNSPLHF
CDR3nt: TGTGCCAGCAGCTACGGACATCGGAATTCACCCCTCCACTTT

v_gene: TRBV20-1
d_gene: NA
abundance: many
j_gene: TRBJ2-7
CDR3aa: CSATSSISSGGTGYEQYF
CDR3nt: TGCAGTGCTACGTCATCGATATCATCAGGAGGTACAGGGTACGAGCAGTACTTC

v_gene: TRBV7-2
d_gene: TRBD1
abundance: many
j_gene: TRBJ2-5
CDR3aa: CASSLGTGWETQYF
CDR3nt: TGTGCCAGCAGCTTAGGGACAGGGTGGGAGACCCAGTACTTC

v_gene: TRBV20-1
d_gene: NA
abundance: many
j_gene: TRBJ2-7
CDR3aa: CSARLDSYEQYF
CDR3nt: TGCAGTGCTAGACTTGACAGCTACGAGCAGTACTTC

v_gene: TRBV6-1
d_gene: TRBD1
abundance: NA
j_gene: TRBJ2-7
CDR3aa: CASREPGGGGEQYF
CDR3nt: TGTGCCAGCAGAGAACCAGGGGGTGGGGGCGAGCAGTACTTC

v_gene: TRBV3-1
d_gene: TRBD1
abundance: NA
j_gene: TRBJ1-2
CDR3aa: CASSQGTGAGGYTF
CDR3nt: TGTGCCAGCAGCCAAGGGACAGGGGCGGGGGGCTACACCTTC

v_gene: TRBV5-1
d_gene: TRBD2
abundance: many
j_gene: TRBJ2-2
CDR3aa: CASSTSGRAATGELFF
CDR3nt: TGCGCCAGCAGCACTAGCGGGAGGGCCGCCACCGGGGAGCTGTTTTTT

v_gene: TRBV20-1
d_gene: NA
abundance: many
j_gene: TRBJ1-5
CDR3aa: CSVGGSNQPQHF
CDR3nt: TGCAGTGTAGGAGGTAGCAATCAGCCCCAGCATTTT

v_gene: TRBV6-4
d_gene: NA
abundance: NA
j_gene: TRBJ2-1
CDR3aa: CASSEKADGSYNEQFF
CDR3nt: TGTGCCAGCAGTGAGAAGGCCGACGGGTCCTACAATGAGCAGTTCTTC

v_gene: TRBV20-1
d_gene: TRBD1
abundance: NA
j_gene: TRBJ2-1
CDR3aa: CSASRDSNNEQFF
CDR3nt: TGCAGTGCTAGCCGGGACAGTAACAATGAGCAGTTCTTC

v_gene: TRBV19
d_gene: NA
abundance: NA
j_gene: TRBJ2-6
CDR3aa: CASTPTVDPGANVLTF
CDR3nt: TGTGCCAGTACCCCCACGGTCGATCCTGGGGCCAACGTCCTGACTTTC

v_gene: TRBV28
d_gene: NA
abundance: few
j_gene: TRBJ1-5
CDR3aa: CASTMTDSNQPQHF
CDR3nt: TGTGCCAGCACTATGACAGATAGCAATCAGCCCCAGCATTTT

v_gene: TRBV4-1
d_gene: TRBD1
abundance: many
j_gene: TRBJ1-5
CDR3aa: CASSQWDSLNQPQHF
CDR3nt: TGCGCCAGCAGCCAATGGGACAGCCTCAATCAGCCCCAGCATTTT

v_gene: TRBV7-2
d_gene: NA
abundance: once
j_gene: TRBJ1-4
CDR3aa: CASSLARATNEKLFF
CDR3nt: TGTGCCAGCAGCTTGGCGAGGGCAACTAATGAAAAACTGTTTTTT

v_gene: TRBV5-1
d_gene: TRBD2
abundance: many
j_gene: TRBJ2-3
CDR3aa: CASGTGGSTDTQYF
CDR3nt: TGCGCCAGCGGCACGGGGGGAAGCACAGATACGCAGTATTTT

v_gene: TRBV20-1
d_gene: TRBD1
abundance: many
j_gene: TRBJ1-4
CDR3aa: CSARPGTEAEKLFF
CDR3nt: TGCAGTGCTAGACCTGGGACAGAGGCTGAAAAACTGTTTTTT

v_gene: TRBV20-1
d_gene: TRBD2
abundance: many
j_gene: TRBJ2-1
CDR3aa: CSARDEALAGEVGEQFF
CDR3nt: TGCAGTGCTAGAGATGAGGCGTTGGCGGGAGAAGTCGGTGAGCAGTTCTTC

v_gene: TRBV11-2
d_gene: NA
abundance: many
j_gene: TRBJ2-3
CDR3aa: CASSLRDSTDTQYF
CDR3nt: TGTGCCAGCAGCTTACGGGACAGCACAGATACGCAGTATTTT

v_gene: TRBV9
d_gene: NA
abundance: many
j_gene: TRBJ1-3
CDR3aa: CASSVAPTSGNTIYF
CDR3nt: TGTGCCAGCAGCGTAGCGCCGACCTCTGGAAACACCATATATTTT

v_gene: TRBV19
d_gene: TRBD1
abundance: few
j_gene: TRBJ1-2
CDR3aa: CASSTLRQGISGGYTF
CDR3nt: TGTGCCAGTAGTACCCTCCGACAGGGGATCAGTGGTGGCTACACCTTC

v_gene: TRBV7-9
d_gene: TRBD2
abundance: many
j_gene: TRBJ2-2
CDR3aa: CASSFGLAGSTGELFF
CDR3nt: TGTGCCAGCAGCTTCGGACTAGCGGGATCCACCGGGGAGCTGTTTTTT

v_gene: TRBV28
d_gene: NA
abundance: many
j_gene: TRBJ1-6
CDR3aa: CASSFTKSSYNSPLHF
CDR3nt: TGTGCCAGCAGTTTTACAAAGAGCTCCTATAATTCACCCCTCCACTTT

v_gene: TRBV2
d_gene: NA
abundance: many
j_gene: TRBJ1-5
CDR3aa: CASKGQGNQPQHF
CDR3nt: TGTGCCAGCAAAGGGCAAGGCAATCAGCCCCAGCATTTT

v_gene: TRBV19
d_gene: TRBD1
abundance: NA
j_gene: TRBJ1-5
CDR3aa: CASSAGQGKGSNQPQHF
CDR3nt: TGTGCCAGTAGCGCGGGACAGGGGAAGGGAAGCAATCAGCCCCAGCATTTT

v_gene: TRBV13
d_gene: TRBD1
abundance: many
j_gene: TRBJ1-6
CDR3aa: CASSSGGQGNSPLHF
CDR3nt: TGTGCCAGCAGCTCAGGGGGACAGGGTAATTCACCCCTCCACTTT

v_gene: TRBV5-1
d_gene: NA
abundance: many
j_gene: TRBJ1-6
CDR3aa: CASSPLQGPNSPLHF
CDR3nt: TGCGCCAGCAGCCCGCTACAGGGACCCAATTCACCCCTCCACTTT

v_gene: TRBV6-6
d_gene: TRBD1
abundance: many
j_gene: TRBJ2-7
CDR3aa: CASSRGGTGEYEQYF
CDR3nt: TGTGCCAGCAGTAGAGGGGGGACAGGGGAATACGAGCAGTACTTC

v_gene: TRBV10-2
d_gene: TRBD2
abundance: many
j_gene: TRBJ2-5
CDR3aa: CASSDIAGVRSTQYF
CDR3nt: TGCGCCAGCAGTGATATAGCGGGGGTAAGGTCGACCCAGTACTTC

v_gene: TRBV6-1
d_gene: NA
abundance: many
j_gene: TRBJ1-3
CDR3aa: CASSVPGRLSGNTIYF
CDR3nt: TGTGCCAGCAGTGTACCGGGACGACTCTCTGGAAACACCATATATTTT

v_gene: TRBV6-6
d_gene: TRBD2
abundance: NA
j_gene: TRBJ2-5
CDR3aa: CTSSYRTSAQRETQYF
CDR3nt: TGTACCAGCAGTTACCGGACTAGCGCCCAGAGGGAGACCCAGTACTTC

v_gene: TRBV9
d_gene: NA
abundance: many
j_gene: TRBJ2-1
CDR3aa: CASSPMASSEDNEQFF
CDR3nt: TGTGCCAGCAGCCCAATGGCGTCTAGCGAAGACAATGAGCAGTTCTTC

v_gene: TRBV5-6
d_gene: TRBD2
abundance: NA
j_gene: TRBJ2-7
CDR3aa: CAGSRGLAGGYEQYF
CDR3nt: TGTGCCGGCAGCCGAGGACTAGCGGGGGGCTACGAGCAGTACTTC

v_gene: TRBV12-3/TRBV12-4
d_gene: NA
abundance: many
j_gene: TRBJ2-1
CDR3aa: CASSLDLLARSYNEQFF
CDR3nt: TGTGCCAGCAGTTTAGACCTTCTAGCGCGTTCCTACAATGAGCAGTTCTTC

v_gene: TRBV2
d_gene: TRBD1
abundance: many
j_gene: TRBJ2-3
CDR3aa: CASEGTGVTDTQYF
CDR3nt: TGTGCCAGCGAGGGGACAGGGGTCACAGATACGCAGTATTTT